This T cell receptor (beta chain) stems from a study of cytomegalovirus exposure and HLA in healthy donors. Though nominally healthy at sampling, donors likely had unrecorded immune exposures. Findings of the study overall: Trimming of TCR beta V- and J-genes showed a link, identified in a later analysis, to a missense DCLRE1C variant. For most TCR beta V segments, an earlier analysis put the productive rate at about 87% or about 30% of the time.

Trimming stripped 0 bases from V and 8 bases from J, with 10 bases between. This CDR3 contains 13 residues. Germline V gene lookup returns CDR1 PRHDT and CDR2 FYEKMQ (reference sequence). It was with 60 Vbeta and 13 Jbeta primers that the PCR ran. Some clones are missing from TCRdb's copy, which holds only in-frame ones; the method was immunoSEQ multiplex PCR. The sample has roughly 150,000 clones; roughly three quarters are singletons. As concerns this clone: Its target is unknown.

This clonotype was sampled from a man aged 25 to 40 in good health and CMV-seronegative. The specimen sequenced was PBMCs. The chain couples TRBV13 to TRBJ1-2, with D possibly TRBD1 on 5 matching bases. The CDR3 spells CASSLGREWGYTF. The CDR3 DNA follows: TGTGCCAGCAGCTTAGGCAGGGAATGGGGCTACACCTTC.